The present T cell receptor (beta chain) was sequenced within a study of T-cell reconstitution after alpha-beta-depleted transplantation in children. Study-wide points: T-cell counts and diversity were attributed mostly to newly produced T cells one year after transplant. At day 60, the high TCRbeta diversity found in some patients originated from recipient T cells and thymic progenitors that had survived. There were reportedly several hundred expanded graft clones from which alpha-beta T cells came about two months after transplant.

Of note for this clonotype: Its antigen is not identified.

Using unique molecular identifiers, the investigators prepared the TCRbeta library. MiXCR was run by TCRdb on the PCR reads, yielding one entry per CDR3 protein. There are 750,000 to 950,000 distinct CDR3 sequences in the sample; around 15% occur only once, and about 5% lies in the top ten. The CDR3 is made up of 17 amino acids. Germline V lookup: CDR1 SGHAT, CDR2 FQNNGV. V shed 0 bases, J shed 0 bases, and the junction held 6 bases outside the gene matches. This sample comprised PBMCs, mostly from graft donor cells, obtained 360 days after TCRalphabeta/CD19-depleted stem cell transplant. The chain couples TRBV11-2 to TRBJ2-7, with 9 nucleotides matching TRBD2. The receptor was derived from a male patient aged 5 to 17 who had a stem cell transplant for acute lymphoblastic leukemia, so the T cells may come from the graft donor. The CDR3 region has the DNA TGTGCCAGCAGCTTAGAATCGGGCGGGAGGGGCTCCTACGAGCAGTACTTC. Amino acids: CASSLESGGRGSYEQYF.